The entry below describes one T cell receptor (beta chain). This clonotype came up many times. This receptor's antigen is unknown. Qualities for individual bases were not recorded, and no much larger clone is one base off. These data are taken from a study of CD8 T cells in ankylosing spondylitis (dated by TCRdb to the late 2010s). For context, the study as a whole: The study set out to find disease-linked TCR variants by profiling T cell receptor beta repertoires in ankylosing spondylitis patients and healthy donors. The whole study cohort included over 85 healthy donors and some 27 ankylosing spondylitis patients. Peripheral blood samples were taken, and synovial fluid was additionally collected from ankylosing spondylitis patients. Overall study outcomes, separate from this receptor: Some motif variants had previously been reported in the synovial fluid and blood of reactive arthritis patients, which suggests shared mechanisms of disease initiation. A CD8+ phenotype was shown by the disease-linked clones, which were found at relatively low frequencies in peripheral blood. A TCR beta motif of seven or eight highly homologous amino acid variants appeared characteristic of blood from ankylosing spondylitis patients. The disease-linked clones were reported as significantly enriched in matched synovial fluid samples from ankylosing spondylitis patients.

The sequencing machine was an Illumina HiSeq 2500. Quantitative 5'-RACE with molecular barcodes was the method used to prepare the TCR beta libraries. Turning to the authors' computational methods: A new computational method, built on a probabilistic model of VDJ rearrangement, was used to identify disease-linked TCR variants. TCRdb trimmed the raw reads at Q25, called clones with MiXCR and kept productive beta chains. When rows share a CDR3 protein, they turn into one entry using the most common DNA and genes. TCRdb, not the authors, supplied the V and J calls. This sample has about 330,000 distinct CDR3 sequences in its table, and approximately 8.2% of those were observed once. Approximately 15% of the sample is held by the ten biggest clonotypes. Including the terminal cysteine and phenylalanine, the CDR3 comprises 19 residues. Of the read, only the CDR3 DNA is kept; its 57 bases are in frame from base 1. Per the germline V gene, LGHNA is the CDR1 and YNFKEQ is the CDR2. Compared with germline, V lacks 3 bases and J lacks 2 bases; bases without a gene match: 10.

The sequencing input was blood, either unsorted or a sorted T cell fraction (not recorded which). The chain links TRBV4-2 with TRBJ2-3; 14 bases in between match TRBD2. The TCR sequence derives from a male donor with ankylosing spondylitis. The base sequence is TGTGCCAGCAGCCATGCCTACCCGGGACTAGCGGGGGACACAGATACGCAGTATTTT. Protein translation: CASSHAYPGLAGDTDTQYF.